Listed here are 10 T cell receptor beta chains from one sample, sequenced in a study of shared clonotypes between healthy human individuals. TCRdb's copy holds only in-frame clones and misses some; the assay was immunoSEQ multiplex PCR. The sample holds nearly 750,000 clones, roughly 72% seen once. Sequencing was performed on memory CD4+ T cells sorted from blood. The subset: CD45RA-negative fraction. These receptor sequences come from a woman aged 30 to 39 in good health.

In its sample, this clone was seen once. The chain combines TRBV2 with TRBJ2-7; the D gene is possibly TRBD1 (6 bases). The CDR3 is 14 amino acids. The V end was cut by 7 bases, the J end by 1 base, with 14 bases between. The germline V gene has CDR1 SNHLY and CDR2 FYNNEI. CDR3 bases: TGTGCCAGCACCAAACAGGGAAAGTCCTACGAGCAGTACTTC. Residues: CASTKQGKSYEQYF.

The CDR3 reads CASSHATTNEQYF. In DNA form, the CDR3 reads TGTGCCAGCAGTCACGCGACCACCAACGAGCAGTACTTC. The gene calls are TRBV6-5 and TRBJ2-7; D not certain. This CDR3 comprises 13 residues. From germline, CDR1 is MNHEY and CDR2 SVGAGI. V lost 5 bases, J lost 5 bases, and 13 bases lay in between.

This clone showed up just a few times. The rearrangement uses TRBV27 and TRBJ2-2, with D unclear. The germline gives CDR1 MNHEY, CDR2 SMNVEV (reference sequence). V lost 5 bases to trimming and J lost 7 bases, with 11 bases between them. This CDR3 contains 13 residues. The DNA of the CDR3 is TGTGCCAGCAGTCTTACAGAATACGGGGAGCTGTTTTTT. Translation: CASSLTEYGELFF.

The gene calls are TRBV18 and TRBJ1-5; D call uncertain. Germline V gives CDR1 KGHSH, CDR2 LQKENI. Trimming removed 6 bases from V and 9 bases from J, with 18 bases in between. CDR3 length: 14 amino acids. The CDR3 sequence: CASSSAGARGPQHF. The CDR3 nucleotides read TGTGCCAGCTCCTCAGCAGGTGCGCGGGGGCCCCAGCATTTT.

DNA of the CDR3: TGCAGCGTTGGGGAACGGCAGATGAACACTGAAGCTTTCTTT. It specifies CSVGERQMNTEAFF. V usage is TRBV29-1 and J usage is TRBJ1-1; D gene ambiguous. The germline V and J ends were trimmed by 4 bases and 0 bases, with 12 bases remaining between them. Germline CDR1 SQVTM, CDR2 ANQGSEA. The CDR3 totals 14 residues. Complete variable domain (other parts from reference TRBV29-1 and TRBJ1-1): SAVISQKPSRDICQRGTSLTIQCQVDSQVTMMFWYRQQPGQSLTLIATANQGSEATYESGFVIDKFPISRPNLTFSTLTVSNMSPEDSSIYLCSVGERQMNTEAFFGQGTRLTVV.

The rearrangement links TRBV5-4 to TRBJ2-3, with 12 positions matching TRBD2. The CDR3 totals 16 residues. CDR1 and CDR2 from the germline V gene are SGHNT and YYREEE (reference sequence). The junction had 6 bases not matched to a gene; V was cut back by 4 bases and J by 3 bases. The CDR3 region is CASSHRTSGTTDTQYF. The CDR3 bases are TGTGCCAGCAGCCACAGGACTAGCGGGACTACAGATACGCAGTATTTT.

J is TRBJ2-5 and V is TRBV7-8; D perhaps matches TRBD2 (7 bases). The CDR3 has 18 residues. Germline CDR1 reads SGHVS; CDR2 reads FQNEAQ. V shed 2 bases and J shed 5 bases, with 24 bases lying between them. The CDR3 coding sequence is TGTGCCAGCAGCTTACATAGCGGCGGGGGCTTTGCGCCTGAGACCCAGTACTTC. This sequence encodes CASSLHSGGGFAPETQYF.

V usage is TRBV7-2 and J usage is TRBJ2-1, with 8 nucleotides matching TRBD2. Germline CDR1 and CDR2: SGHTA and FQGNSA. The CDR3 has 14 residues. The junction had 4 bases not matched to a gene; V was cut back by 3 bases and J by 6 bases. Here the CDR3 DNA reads TGTGCCAGCAGCTTCGGTCTAGCGGGCAATGAGCAGTTCTTC. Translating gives CASSFGLAGNEQFF.

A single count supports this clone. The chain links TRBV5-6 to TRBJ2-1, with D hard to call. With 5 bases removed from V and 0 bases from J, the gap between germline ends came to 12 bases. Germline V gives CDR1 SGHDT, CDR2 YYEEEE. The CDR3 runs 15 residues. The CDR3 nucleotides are TGTGCCAGCAGTTCTGGACCTCACTCCTACAATGAGCAGTTCTTC. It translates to CASSSGPHSYNEQFF. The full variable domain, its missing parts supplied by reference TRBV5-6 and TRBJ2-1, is DAGVTQSPTHLIKTRGQQVTLRCSPKSGHDTVSWYQQALGQGPQFIFQYYEEEERQRGNFPDRFSGHQFPNYSSELNVNALLLGDSALYLCASSSGPHSYNEQFFGPGTRLTVL.

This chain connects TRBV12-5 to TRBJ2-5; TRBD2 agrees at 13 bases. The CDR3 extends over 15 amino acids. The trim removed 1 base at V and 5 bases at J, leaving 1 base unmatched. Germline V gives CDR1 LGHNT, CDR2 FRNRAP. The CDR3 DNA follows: TGTGCTAGTGGTTTGGGGACTAGCGGGAGTGAGACCCAGTACTTC. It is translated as CASGLGTSGSETQYF.